This T cell receptor beta chain was recovered during a study of blood T cell repertoires in COVID-19. Original handling: It was from reference gene primer amplification that nucleated cell counts were estimated. The method was immunoSEQ multiplex PCR; TCRdb's version includes in-frame clones alone and lacks a portion of them. Clonal size and the V and J genes are those of that table, whereas D and trimming came from the DNA. The sample holds about 300,000 clones; about 87% are singletons and the top ten take about 1.2%. The sequence came from a man aged 70 or older with acute or convalescent COVID-19. The sequencing sample was made of peripheral blood.

The CDR3 region is CASSLRTSSYEQYF. In DNA, the CDR3 is TGTGCCAGCAGCTTACGGACTAGCAGTTACGAGCAGTACTTC. This chain joins TRBV7-2 and TRBJ2-7; TRBD2 matches at 8 bases. V shed 2 bases, J shed 4 bases, and the junction held 4 bases outside the gene matches. CDR1 SGHTA and CDR2 FQGNSA come from the germline V gene. The CDR3 sequence is 14 residues long.